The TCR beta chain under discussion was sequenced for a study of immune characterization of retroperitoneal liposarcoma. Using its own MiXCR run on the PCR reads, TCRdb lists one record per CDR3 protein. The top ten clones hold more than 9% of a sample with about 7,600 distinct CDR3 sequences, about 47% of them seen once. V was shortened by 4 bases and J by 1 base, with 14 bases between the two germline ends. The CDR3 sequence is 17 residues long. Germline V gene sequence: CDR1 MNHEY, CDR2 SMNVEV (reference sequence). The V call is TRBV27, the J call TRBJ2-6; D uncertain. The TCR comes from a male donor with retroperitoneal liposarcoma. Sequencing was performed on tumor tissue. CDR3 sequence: CASSSDLLGSGANVLTF. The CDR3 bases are TGTGCCAGCAGTTCGGATCTTCTTGGATCTGGGGCCAACGTCCTGACTTTC.